This paragraph covers one T cell receptor (beta chain) sequence. At deep level, the assay was performed. Every immunoSEQ plate was one replicate of a subset's evenly spread DNA. Template for every sorted-subset replicate PCR totaled about 0.2 ug DNA, around 32,000 T cell genomes. TCRdb keeps only in-frame clones here, not all; method: immunoSEQ multiplex PCR. Seen here are about 730,000 clones, roughly two thirds observed once, and the top ten hold approximately 1.8%. This record comes from a study of shared clonotypes between healthy human individuals. The CDR3 is made up of 14 amino acids. The germline V gene has CDR1 SNHLY and CDR2 FYNNEI. The V end was cut by 6 bases, the J end by 5 bases, with 13 bases between. The study drew all its donors from Caucasian adults living in Nashville, Tennessee.

The V call is TRBV2, the J call TRBJ2-2; D gene uncertain. This sequence originates from a woman aged 30 to 39 in good health. Sequenced material: memory CD4+ T cells sorted from blood. Subset here: CD45RA-negative fraction. The CDR3 region has the DNA TGTGCCAGCAGCGAGTGGTTGCGGACCGGGGAGCTGTTTTTT. Its translation: CASSEWLRTGELFF.